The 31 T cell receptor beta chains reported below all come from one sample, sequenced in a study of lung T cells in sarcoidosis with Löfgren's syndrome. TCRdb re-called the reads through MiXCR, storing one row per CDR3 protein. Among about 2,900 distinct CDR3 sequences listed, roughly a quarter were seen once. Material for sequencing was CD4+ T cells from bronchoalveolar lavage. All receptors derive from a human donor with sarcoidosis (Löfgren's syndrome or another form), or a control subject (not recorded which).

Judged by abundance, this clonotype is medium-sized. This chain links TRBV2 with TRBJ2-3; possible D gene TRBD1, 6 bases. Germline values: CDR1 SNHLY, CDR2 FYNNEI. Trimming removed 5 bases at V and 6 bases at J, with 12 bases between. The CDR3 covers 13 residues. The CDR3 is CASSFNDRDTQYF. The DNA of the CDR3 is TGTGCCAGCAGTTTTAACGACAGGGATACGCAGTATTTT.

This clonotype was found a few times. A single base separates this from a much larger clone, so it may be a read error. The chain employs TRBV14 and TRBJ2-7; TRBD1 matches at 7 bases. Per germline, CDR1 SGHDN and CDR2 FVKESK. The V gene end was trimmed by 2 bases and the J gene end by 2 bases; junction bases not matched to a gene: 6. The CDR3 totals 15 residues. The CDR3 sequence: CASSQRGTVAYEQYF. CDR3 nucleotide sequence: TGTGCCAGCAGCCAAAGGGGGACAGTAGCCTACGAGCAGTACTTC.

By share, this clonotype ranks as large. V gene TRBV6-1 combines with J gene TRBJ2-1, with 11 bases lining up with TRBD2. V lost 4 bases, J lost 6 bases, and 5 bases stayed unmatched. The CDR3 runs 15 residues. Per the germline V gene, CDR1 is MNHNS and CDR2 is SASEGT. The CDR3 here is CASSAGTSGTNEQFF. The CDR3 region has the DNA TGTGCCAGCAGTGCCGGGACTAGCGGAACCAATGAGCAGTTCTTC.

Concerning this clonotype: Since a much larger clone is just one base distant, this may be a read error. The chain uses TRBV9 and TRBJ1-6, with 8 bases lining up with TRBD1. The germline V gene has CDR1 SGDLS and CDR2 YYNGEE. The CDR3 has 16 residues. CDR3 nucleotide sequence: TGTGCCAGCAGCGTAGACCCTGGACAGGGTAATTCACCCCCCCACTTT. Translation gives CASSVDPGQGNSPPHF.

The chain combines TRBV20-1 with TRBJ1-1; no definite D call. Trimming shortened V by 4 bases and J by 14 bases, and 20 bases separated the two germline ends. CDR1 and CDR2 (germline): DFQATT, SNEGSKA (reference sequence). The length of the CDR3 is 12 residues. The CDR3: CSAKANFPVTFF. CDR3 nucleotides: TGCAGTGCTAAGGCCAACTTTCCGGTAACCTTCTTT.

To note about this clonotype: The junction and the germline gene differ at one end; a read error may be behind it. CDR3 sequence reads: CSARDLGGHGTEAFF. CDR3 coding DNA: TGCAGTGCTAGAGATCTCGGGGGCCATGGCACTGAGGCTTTCTTT. The rearrangement uses TRBV20-1 and TRBJ1-1; maybe TRBD1 (6 bases). CDR3 length: 15 amino acids. The germline V gene has CDR1 DFQATT and CDR2 SNEGSKA (reference sequence).

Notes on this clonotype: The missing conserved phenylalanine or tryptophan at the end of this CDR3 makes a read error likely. The CDR3 here is CSAPKLSGSYNEQFL. CDR3 nucleotides: TGCAGTGCTCCCAAGCTATCGGGTTCCTACAATGAGCAGTTCCTC. The J gene is TRBJ2-1, the V gene TRBV20-1; the D is unclear. V was pared by 5 bases and J by 1 base, with 15 bases between. The CDR3 covers 15 residues. Germline CDR1 reads DFQATT; CDR2 reads SNEGSKA (reference sequence).

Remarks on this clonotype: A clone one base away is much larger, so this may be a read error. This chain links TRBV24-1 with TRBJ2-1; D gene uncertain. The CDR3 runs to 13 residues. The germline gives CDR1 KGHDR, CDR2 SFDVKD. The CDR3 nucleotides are TGTTCCACCAGCTCTCCGATATACAATGAGCAGTTCTTC. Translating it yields CSTSSPIYNEQFF.

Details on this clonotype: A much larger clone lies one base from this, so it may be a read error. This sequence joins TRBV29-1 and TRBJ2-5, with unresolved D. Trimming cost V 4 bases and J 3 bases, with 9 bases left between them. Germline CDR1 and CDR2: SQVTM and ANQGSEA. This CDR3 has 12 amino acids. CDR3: CSVATVEETQYF. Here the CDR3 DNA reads TGCAGCGTTGCCACCGTGGAAGAGACCCAGTACTTC.

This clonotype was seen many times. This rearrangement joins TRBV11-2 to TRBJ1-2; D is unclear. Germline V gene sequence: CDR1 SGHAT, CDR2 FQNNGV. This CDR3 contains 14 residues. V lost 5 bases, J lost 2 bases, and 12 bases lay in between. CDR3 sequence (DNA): TGTGCCAGCAGCCCAATGGACGGGAACTATGGCTACACCTTC. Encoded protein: CASSPMDGNYGYTF.

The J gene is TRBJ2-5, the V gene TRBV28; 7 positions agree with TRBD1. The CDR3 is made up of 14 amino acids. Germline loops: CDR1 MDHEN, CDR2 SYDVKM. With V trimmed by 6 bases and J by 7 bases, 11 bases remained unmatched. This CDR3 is CASRLDRARGTQYF. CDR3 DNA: TGTGCCAGCAGACTAGACAGGGCGAGGGGGACCCAGTACTTC.

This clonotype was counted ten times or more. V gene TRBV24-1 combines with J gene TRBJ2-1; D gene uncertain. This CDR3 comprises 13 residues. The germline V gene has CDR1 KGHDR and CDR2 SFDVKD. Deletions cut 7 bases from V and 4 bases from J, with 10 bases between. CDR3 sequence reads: CATSSPIYNEQFF. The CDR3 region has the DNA TGTGCCACCAGCTCTCCGATATACAATGAGCAGTTCTTC.

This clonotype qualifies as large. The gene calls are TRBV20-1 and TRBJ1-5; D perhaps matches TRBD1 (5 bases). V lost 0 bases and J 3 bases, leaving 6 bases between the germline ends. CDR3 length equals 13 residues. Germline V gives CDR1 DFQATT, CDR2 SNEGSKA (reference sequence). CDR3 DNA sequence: TGCAGTGCTAGAGAACAGGACAATCAGCCCCAGCATTTT. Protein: CSAREQDNQPQHF.

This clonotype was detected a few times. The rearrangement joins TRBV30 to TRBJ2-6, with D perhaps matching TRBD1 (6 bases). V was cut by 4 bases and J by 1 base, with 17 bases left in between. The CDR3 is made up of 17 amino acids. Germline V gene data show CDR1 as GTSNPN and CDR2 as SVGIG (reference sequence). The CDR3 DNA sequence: TGTGCCTGGACCAGGGGCTATTCTCTGTCTGGGGCCAACGTCCTGACTTTC. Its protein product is CAWTRGYSLSGANVLTF. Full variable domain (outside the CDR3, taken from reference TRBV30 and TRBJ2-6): SQTIHQWPATLVQPVGSPLSLECTVEGTSNPNLYWYRQAAGRGLQLLFYSVGIGQISSEVPQNLSASRPQDRQFILSSKKLLLSDSGFYLCAWTRGYSLSGANVLTFGAGSRLTVL.

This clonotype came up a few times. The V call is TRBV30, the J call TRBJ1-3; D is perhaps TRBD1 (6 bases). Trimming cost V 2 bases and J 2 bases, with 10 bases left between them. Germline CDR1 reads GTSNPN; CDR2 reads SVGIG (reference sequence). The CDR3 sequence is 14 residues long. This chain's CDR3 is CAWSLTGTGNTIYF. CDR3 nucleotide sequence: TGTGCCTGGAGTCTGACAGGAACTGGAAACACCATATATTTT.

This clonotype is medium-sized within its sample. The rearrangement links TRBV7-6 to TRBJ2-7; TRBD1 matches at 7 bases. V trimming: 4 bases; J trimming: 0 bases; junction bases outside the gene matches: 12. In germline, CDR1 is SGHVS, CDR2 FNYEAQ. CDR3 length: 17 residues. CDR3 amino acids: CASSSRLTTGSSYEQYF. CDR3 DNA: TGTGCCAGCAGCTCCCGCTTAACGACAGGGAGCTCCTACGAGCAGTACTTC. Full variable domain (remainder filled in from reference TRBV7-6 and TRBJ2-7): GAGVSQSPRYKVTKRGQDVALRCDPISGHVSLYWYRQALGQGPEFLTYFNYEAQQDKSGLPNDRFSAERPEGSISTLTIQRTEQRDSAMYRCASSSRLTTGSSYEQYFGPGTRLTVT.

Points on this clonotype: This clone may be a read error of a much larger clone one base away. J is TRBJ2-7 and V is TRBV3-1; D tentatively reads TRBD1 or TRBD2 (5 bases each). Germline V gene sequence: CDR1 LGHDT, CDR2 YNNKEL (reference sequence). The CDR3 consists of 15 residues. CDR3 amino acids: CASGHISRDPYEQYF. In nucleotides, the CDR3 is TGTGCCAGCGGCCACATCTCCAGGGACCCCTACGAGCAGTACTTC.

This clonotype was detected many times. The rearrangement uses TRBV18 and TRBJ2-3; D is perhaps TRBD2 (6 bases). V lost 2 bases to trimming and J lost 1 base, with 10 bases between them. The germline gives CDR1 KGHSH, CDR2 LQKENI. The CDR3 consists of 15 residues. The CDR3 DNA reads TGTGCCAGCTCACCAGCGGGGACGCGCACAGATACGCAGTATTTT. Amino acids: CASSPAGTRTDTQYF.

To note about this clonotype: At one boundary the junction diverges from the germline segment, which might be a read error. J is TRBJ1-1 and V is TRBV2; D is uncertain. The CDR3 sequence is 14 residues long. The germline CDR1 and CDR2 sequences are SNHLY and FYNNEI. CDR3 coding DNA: TGTGCCAGCAGTAGTGCTATAGGGAACACTGAAGCTTTCTTC. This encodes CASSSAIGNTEAFF.

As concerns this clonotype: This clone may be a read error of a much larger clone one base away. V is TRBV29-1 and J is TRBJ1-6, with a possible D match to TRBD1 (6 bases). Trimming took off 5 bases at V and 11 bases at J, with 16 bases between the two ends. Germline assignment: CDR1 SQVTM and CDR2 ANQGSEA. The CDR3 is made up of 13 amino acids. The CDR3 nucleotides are TGCAGCGTTTCCCCGGGGGCGGATCCACCCCTCCACTTT. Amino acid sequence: CSVSPGADPPLHF. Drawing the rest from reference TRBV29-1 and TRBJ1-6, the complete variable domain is SAVISQKPSRDICQRGTSLTIQCQVDSQVTMMFWYRQQPGQSLTLIATANQGSEATYESGFVIDKFPISRPNLTFSTLTVSNMSPEDSSIYLCSVSPGADPPLHFGNGTRLTVT.

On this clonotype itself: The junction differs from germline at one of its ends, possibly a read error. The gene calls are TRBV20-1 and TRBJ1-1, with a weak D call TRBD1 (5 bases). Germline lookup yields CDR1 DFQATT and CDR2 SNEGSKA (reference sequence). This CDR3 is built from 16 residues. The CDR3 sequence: CSVRELERAGRFGAFF. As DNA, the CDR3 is TGCAGTGTTAGAGAGCTGGAAAGGGCAGGGCGATTTGGGGCTTTCTTT.

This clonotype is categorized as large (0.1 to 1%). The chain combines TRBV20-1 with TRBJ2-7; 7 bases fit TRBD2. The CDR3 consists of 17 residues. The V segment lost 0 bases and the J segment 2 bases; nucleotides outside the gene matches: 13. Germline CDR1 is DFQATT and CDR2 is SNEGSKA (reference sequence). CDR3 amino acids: CSARDFTSGTNTYEQYF. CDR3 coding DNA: TGCAGTGCTAGAGACTTCACATCCGGGACTAACACCTACGAGCAGTACTTC.

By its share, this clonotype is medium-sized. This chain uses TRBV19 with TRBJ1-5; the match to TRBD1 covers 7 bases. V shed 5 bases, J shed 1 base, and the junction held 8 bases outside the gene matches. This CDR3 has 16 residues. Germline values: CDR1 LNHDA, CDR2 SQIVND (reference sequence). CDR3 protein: CASSLTGTVSNQPQHF. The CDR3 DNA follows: TGTGCCAGTAGTCTCACCGGGACAGTAAGCAATCAGCCCCAGCATTTT. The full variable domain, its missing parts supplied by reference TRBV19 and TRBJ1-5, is DGGITQSPKYLFRKEGQNVTLSCEQNLNHDAMYWYRQDPGQGLRLIYYSQIVNDFQKGDIAEGYSVSREKKESFPLTVTSAQKNPTAFYLCASSLTGTVSNQPQHFGDGTRLSIL.

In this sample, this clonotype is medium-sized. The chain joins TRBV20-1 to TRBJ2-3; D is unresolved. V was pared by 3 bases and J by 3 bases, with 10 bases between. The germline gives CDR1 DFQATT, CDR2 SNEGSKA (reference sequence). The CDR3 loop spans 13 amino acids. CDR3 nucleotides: TGCAGTGCTAGCCAGCGTAGTACAGATACGCAGTATTTT. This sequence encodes CSASQRSTDTQYF.

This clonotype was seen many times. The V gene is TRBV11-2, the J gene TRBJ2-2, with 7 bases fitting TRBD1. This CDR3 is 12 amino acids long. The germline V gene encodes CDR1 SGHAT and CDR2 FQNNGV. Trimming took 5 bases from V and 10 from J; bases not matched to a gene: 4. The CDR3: CASSPDRVELFF. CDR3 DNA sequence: TGTGCCAGCAGCCCCGACAGGGTGGAGCTGTTTTTT. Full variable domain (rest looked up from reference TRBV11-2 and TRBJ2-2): EAGVAQSPRYKIIEKRQSVAFWCNPISGHATLYWYQQILGQGPKLLIQFQNNGVVDDSQLPKDRFSAERLKGVDSTLKIQPAKLEDSAVYLCASSPDRVELFFGEGSRLTVL.

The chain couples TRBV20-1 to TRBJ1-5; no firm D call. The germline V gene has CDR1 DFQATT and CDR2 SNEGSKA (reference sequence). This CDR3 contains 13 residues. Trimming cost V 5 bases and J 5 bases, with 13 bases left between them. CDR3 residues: CSAGRGMDQPQHF. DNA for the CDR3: TGCAGTGCTGGTCGGGGTATGGATCAGCCCCAGCATTTT.

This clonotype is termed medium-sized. CDR3 residues: CASSLVAGSNQPQHF. CDR3 nucleotides: TGTGCCAGCAGCTTAGTGGCAGGGAGCAATCAGCCCCAGCATTTT. This chain connects TRBV7-2 to TRBJ1-5, with D maybe TRBD1 (5 bases). CDR1 is SGHTA and CDR2 is FQGNSA in the germline V gene. The CDR3 runs 15 residues. V lost 1 base and J lost 1, with 8 bases in between. Using reference TRBV7-2 and TRBJ1-5 for the parts outside the CDR3, the full variable domain is GAGVSQSPSNKVTEKGKDVELRCDPISGHTALYWYRQSLGQGLEFLIYFQGNSAPDKSGLPSDRFSAERTGGSVSTLTIQRTQQEDSAVYLCASSLVAGSNQPQHFGDGTRLSIL.

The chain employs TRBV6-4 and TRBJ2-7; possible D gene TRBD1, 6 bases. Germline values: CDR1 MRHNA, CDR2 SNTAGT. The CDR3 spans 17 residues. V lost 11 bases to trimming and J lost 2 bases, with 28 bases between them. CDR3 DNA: TGTGCCGGCCGCCATGGAACCCGGACAGTCGCTACCTACGAGCAGTACTTC. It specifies CAGRHGTRTVATYEQYF.

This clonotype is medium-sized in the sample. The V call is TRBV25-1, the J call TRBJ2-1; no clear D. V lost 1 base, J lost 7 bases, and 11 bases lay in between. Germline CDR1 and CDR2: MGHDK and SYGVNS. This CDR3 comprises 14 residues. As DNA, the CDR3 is TGTGCCAGCAGTGAATTCCCGGGCCGGAATGAGCAGTTCTTC. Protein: CASSEFPGRNEQFF. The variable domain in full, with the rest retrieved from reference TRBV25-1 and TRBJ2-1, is EADIYQTPRYLVIGTGKKITLECSQTMGHDKMYWYQQDPGMELHLIHYSYGVNSTEKGDLSSESTVSRIRTEHFPLTLESARPSHTSQYLCASSEFPGRNEQFFGPGTRLTVL.

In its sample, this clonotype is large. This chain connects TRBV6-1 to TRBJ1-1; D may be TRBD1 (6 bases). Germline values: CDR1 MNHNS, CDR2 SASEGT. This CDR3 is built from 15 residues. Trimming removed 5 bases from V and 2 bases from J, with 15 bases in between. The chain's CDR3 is CASSTRGGGNTEAFF. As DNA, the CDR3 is TGTGCCAGCAGTACCCGGGGGGGCGGAAACACTGAAGCTTTCTTT.

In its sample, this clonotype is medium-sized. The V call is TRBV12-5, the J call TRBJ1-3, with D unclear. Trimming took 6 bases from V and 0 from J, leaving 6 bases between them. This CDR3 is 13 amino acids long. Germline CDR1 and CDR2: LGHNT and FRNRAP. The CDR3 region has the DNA TGTGCTAGTGGCCTGGACTCTGGAAACACCATATATTTT. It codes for CASGLDSGNTIYF.